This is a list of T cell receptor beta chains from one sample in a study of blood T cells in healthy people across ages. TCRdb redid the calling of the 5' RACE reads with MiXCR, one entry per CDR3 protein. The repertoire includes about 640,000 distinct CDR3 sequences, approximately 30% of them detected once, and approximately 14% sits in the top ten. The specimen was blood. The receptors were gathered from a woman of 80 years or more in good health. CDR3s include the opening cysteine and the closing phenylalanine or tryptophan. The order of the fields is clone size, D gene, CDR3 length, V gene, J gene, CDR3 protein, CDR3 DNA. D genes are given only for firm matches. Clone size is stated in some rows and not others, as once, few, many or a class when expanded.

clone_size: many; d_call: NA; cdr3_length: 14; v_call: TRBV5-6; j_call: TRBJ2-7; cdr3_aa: CASSSQAGTYEQYF; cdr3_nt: TGTGCCAGCAGTTCGCAGGCAGGAACCTACGAGCAGTACTTC
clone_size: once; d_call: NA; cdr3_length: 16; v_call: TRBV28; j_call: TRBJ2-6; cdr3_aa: CASSKRPGAGANVLTF; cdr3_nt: TGTGCCAGCAGCAAACGGCCGGGCGCGGGGGCCAACGTCCTGACTTTC
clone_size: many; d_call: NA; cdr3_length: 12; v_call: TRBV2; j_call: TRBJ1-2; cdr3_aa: CASSPANYGYTF; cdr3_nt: TGTGCCAGCAGCCCTGCCAACTATGGCTACACCTTC
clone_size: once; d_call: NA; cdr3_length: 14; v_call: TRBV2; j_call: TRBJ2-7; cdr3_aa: CASSRTESSYEQYF; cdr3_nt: TGTGCCAGCAGCCGGACAGAGAGCTCCTACGAGCAGTACTTC
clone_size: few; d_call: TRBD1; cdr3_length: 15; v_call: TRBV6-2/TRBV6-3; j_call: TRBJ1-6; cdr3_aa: CASRGGQGAFSPLHF; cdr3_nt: TGTGCCAGCAGGGGCGGACAGGGGGCTTTCTCACCCCTCCACTTT
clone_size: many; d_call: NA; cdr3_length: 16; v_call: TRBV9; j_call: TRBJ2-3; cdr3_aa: CASSVTGTPSTDTQYF; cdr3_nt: TGTGCCAGCAGCGTAACCGGGACACCAAGCACAGATACGCAGTATTTT
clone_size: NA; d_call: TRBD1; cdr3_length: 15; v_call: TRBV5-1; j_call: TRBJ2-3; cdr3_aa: CASSFPGQSTDTQYF; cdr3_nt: TGCGCCAGCAGCTTCCCGGGACAGAGCACAGATACGCAGTATTTT
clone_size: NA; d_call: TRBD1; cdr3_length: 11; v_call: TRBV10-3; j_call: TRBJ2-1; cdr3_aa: CAISEGTAQFF; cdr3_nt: TGTGCCATCAGTGAGGGGACAGCGCAGTTCTTC
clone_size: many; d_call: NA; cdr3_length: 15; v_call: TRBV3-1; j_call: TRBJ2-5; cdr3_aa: CASSQATQGGETQYF; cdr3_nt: TGTGCCAGCAGCCAAGCCACCCAGGGCGGGGAGACCCAGTACTTC
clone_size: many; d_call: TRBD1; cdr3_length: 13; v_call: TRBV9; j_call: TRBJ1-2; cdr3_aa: CASSLGQGHGYTF; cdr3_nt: TGTGCCAGCAGCTTGGGACAGGGCCATGGCTACACCTTC
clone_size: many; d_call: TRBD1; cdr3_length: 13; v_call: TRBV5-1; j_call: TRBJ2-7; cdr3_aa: CASRRDSFYEQYF; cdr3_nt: TGCGCCAGCAGGAGGGACAGTTTCTACGAGCAGTACTTC
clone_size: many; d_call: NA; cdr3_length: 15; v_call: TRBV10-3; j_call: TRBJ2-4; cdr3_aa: CAIASTSRGENIQYF; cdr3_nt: TGTGCCATCGCTTCGACTTCCCGAGGGGAAAACATTCAGTACTTC
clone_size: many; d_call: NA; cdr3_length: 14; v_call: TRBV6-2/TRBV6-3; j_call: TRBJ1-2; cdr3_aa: CASSLAGTIYGYTF; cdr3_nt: TGTGCCAGCAGTTTGGCCGGGACAATCTATGGCTACACCTTC
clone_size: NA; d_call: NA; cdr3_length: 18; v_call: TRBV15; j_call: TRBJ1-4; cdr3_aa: CATSRDWQGRNLGEELFF; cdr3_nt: TGTGCCACCAGCAGAGATTGGCAGGGGAGAAACCTAGGAGAAGAACTGTTTTTT
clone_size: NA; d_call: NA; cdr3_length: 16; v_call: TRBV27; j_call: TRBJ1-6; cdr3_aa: CASTPSWAGVNSPLHF; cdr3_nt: TGTGCCAGCACCCCTAGTTGGGCCGGGGTTAATTCACCCCTCCACTTT
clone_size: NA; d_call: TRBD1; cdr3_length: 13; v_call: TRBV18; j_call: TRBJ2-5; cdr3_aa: CASSTDRTGEQYF; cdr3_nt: TGTGCCAGCTCAACGGACAGGACGGGTGAGCAGTACTTC
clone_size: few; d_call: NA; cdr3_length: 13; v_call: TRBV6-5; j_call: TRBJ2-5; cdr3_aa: CASSYGDAKTQYF; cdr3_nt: TGTGCCAGCAGTTACGGGGACGCGAAGACCCAGTACTTC
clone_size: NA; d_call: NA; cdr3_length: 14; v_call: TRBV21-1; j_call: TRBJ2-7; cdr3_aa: CASSKSSAGHEQYF; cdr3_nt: TGTGCCAGCAGCAAATCCTCTGCGGGACACGAGCAGTACTTC
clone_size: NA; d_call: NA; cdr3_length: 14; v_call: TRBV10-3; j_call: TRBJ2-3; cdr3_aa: CAIRAGYGTDTQYF; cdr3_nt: TGTGCCATCCGTGCGGGATACGGCACAGATACGCAGTATTTT
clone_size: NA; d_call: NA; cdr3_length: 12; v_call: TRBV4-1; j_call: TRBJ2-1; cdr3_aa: CASSQDLNWQFF; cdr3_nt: TGCGCCAGCAGCCAAGACCTTAATTGGCAGTTCTTC
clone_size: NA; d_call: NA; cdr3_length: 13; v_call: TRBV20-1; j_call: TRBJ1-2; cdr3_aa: CSARDGTPYGYTF; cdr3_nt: TGCAGTGCTAGAGATGGGACACCCTATGGCTACACCTTC
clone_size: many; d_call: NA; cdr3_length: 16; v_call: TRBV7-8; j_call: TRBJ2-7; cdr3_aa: CASSLEGRASFYEQYF; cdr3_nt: TGTGCCAGCAGCTTAGAGGGCAGGGCGTCCTTCTACGAGCAGTACTTC
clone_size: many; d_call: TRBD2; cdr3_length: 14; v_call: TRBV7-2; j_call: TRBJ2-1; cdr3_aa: CASKRDRSYNEQFF; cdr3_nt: TGTGCCAGCAAGCGGGATCGCTCCTACAATGAGCAGTTCTTC
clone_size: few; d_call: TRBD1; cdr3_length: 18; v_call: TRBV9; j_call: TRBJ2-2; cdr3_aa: CASSVSPGTGGNTGELFF; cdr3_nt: TGTGCCAGCAGCGTCAGCCCCGGGACAGGGGGAAACACCGGGGAGCTGTTTTTT
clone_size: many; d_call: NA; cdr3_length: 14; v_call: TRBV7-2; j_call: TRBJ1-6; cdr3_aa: CASSLAGTNSPLHF; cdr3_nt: TGTGCCAGCAGCTTAGCCGGGACAAATTCACCCCTCCACTTT
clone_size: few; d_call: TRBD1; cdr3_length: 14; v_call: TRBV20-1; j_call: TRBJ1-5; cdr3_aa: CSVDRATYNQPQHF; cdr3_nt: TGCAGCGTCGACAGGGCGACCTACAATCAGCCCCAGCATTTT
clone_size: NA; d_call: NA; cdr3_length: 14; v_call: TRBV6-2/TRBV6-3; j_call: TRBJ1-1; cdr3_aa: CASTLSGGNTEAFF; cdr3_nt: TGTGCCAGCACCTTGTCTGGCGGGAACACTGAAGCTTTCTTT
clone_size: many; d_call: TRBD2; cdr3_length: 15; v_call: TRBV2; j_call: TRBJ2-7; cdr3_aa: CASRTGTSLVGEQYF; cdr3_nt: TGTGCCAGTCGAACCGGGACTAGCCTCGTGGGCGAGCAGTACTTC
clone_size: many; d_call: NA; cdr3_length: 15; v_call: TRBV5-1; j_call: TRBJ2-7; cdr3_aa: CASSLGGISSYEQYF; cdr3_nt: TGCGCCAGCAGCCTCGGGGGCATTAGCTCCTACGAGCAGTACTTC
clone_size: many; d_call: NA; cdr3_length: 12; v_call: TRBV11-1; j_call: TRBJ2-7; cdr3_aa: CASSLTTYEQYF; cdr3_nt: TGTGCCAGCAGCCTTACAACCTACGAGCAGTACTTC
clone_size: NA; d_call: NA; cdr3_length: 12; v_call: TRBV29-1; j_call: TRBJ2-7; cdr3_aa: CSVEGSYNEQYF; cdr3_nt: TGCAGCGTTGAGGGGTCCTACAATGAGCAGTACTTC
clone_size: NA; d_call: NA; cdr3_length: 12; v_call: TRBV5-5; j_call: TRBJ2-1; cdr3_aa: CASSILGREQFF; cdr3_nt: TGTGCCAGTAGTATACTAGGACGGGAGCAGTTCTTC
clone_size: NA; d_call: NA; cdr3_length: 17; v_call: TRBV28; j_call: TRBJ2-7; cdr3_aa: CASSPPMGGGSYNEQYF; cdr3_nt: TGTGCCAGCAGTCCTCCAATGGGGGGGGGCTCCTACAATGAGCAGTACTTC
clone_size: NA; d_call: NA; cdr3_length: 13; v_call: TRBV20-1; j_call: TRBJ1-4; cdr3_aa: CSARRSLNEKLFF; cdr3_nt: TGCAGTGCTAGAAGGTCCTTAAATGAAAAACTGTTTTTT
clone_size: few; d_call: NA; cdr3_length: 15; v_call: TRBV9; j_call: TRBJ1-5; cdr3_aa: CASSRGGASNQPQHF; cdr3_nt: TGTGCCAGCTCCCGGGGAGGAGCTAGCAATCAGCCCCAGCATTTT
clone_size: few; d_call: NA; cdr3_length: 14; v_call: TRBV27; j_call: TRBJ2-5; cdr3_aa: CASSLGPGGTKQYF; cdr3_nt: TGTGCCAGCAGTTTAGGGCCAGGGGGGACGAAGCAGTACTTC
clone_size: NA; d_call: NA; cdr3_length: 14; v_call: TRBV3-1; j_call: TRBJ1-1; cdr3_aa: CASSRWGVNTEAFF; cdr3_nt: TGTGCCAGCAGTCGATGGGGGGTGAACACTGAAGCTTTCTTT
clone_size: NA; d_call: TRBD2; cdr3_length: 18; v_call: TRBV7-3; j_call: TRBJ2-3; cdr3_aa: CASSPKGLAGGPTDTQYF; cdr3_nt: TGTGCCAGCAGCCCAAAGGGGCTAGCGGGAGGCCCCACAGATACGCAGTATTTT
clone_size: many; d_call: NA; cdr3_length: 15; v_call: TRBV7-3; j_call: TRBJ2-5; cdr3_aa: CASSRRSGPFETQYF; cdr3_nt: TGTGCCAGCAGCCGTAGAAGTGGCCCCTTTGAGACCCAGTACTTC
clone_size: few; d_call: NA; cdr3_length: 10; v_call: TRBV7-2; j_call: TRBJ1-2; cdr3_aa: CASQGDGYTF; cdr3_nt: TGTGCCAGCCAGGGTGATGGCTACACCTTC
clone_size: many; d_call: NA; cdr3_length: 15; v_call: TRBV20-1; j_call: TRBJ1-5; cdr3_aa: CSAATRSWGNQPQHF; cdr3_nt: TGCAGTGCTGCGACTCGATCCTGGGGCAATCAGCCCCAGCATTTT
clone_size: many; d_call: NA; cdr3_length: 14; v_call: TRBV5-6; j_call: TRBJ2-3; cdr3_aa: CASSLRLLTDTQYF; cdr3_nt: TGTGCCAGCAGCTTGAGACTCCTCACTGATACGCAGTATTTT
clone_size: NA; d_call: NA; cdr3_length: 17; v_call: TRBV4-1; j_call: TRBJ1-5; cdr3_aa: CASSQIYGRGGNQPQHF; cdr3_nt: TGCGCCAGCAGCCAGATATATGGCAGGGGTGGCAATCAGCCCCAGCATTTT
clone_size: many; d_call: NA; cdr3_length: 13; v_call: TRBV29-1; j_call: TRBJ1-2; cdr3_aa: CSVEDLAGYGYTF; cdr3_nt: TGCAGCGTTGAAGATTTGGCAGGCTATGGCTACACCTTC
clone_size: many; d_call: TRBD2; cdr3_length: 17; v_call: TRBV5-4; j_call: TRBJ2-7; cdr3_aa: CASSSGLAGAKGVEQYF; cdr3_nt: TGTGCCAGCAGCTCTGGACTAGCGGGGGCCAAGGGGGTTGAGCAGTACTTC
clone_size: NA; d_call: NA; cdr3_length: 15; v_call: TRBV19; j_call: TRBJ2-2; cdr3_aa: CASSAALVDTGELFF; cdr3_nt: TGTGCCAGTAGTGCCGCCTTGGTTGACACCGGGGAGCTGTTTTTT
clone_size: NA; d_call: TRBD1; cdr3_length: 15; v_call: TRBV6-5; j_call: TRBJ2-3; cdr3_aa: CASSLQGANTDTQYF; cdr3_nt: TGTGCCAGCAGTCTCCAGGGGGCAAACACAGATACGCAGTATTTT
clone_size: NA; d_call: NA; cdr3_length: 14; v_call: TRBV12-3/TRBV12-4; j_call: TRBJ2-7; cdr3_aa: CASSKGGRSYEQYF; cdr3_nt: TGTGCCAGCAGTAAGGGGGGCCGCTCCTACGAGCAGTACTTC
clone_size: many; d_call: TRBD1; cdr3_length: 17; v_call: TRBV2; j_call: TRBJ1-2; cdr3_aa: CASNPGDRGPRDYGYTF; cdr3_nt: TGTGCCAGCAATCCCGGGGACAGGGGGCCGCGGGACTATGGCTACACCTTC
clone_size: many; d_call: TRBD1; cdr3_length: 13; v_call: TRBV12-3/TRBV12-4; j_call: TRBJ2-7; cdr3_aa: CASTGTGSYEQYF; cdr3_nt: TGTGCCAGCACCGGGACAGGGTCCTACGAGCAGTACTTC
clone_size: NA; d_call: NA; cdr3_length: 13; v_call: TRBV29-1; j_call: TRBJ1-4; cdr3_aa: CSVDGLGVEKLFF; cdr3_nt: TGCAGCGTTGATGGCCTGGGAGTTGAAAAACTGTTTTTT
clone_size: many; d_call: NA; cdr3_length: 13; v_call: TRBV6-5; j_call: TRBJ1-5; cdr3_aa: CASSYSREVPQHF; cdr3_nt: TGTGCCAGCAGTTACTCGAGGGAGGTACCCCAGCATTTT